These 7 T cell receptor beta chains came from one sample sequenced in a study of immune evolution from preneoplasia to lung adenocarcinoma. Assay: immunoSEQ multiplex PCR; the TCRdb copy retains only in-frame clones and omits some. In the table there are 1,500 to 2,000 clones, approximately 83% of which are singletons. Material for sequencing was FFPE adjacent normal lung tissue. These receptor sequences come from a person aged 70 to 79 with lung adenocarcinoma.

V and J are TRBV29-1 and TRBJ2-1, with 7 nucleotides matching TRBD1. The CDR3 runs 13 residues. Trimming at V came to 6 bases and at J to 5 bases, leaving 7 bases not matched to a gene. Germline-derived CDR1 and CDR2 are SQVTM and ANQGSEA. DNA for the CDR3: TGCAGCGTCCATGACAGGGTCCACAATGAGCAGTTCTTC. Protein product: CSVHDRVHNEQFF.

This chain connects TRBV29-1 to TRBJ1-2; 9 nucleotides align to TRBD1. Trimming at V came to 5 bases and at J to 3 bases, leaving 10 bases not matched to a gene. The CDR3 length is 15 residues. CDR1 and CDR2 (germline): SQVTM, ANQGSEA. The CDR3 here is CSVTSGTGFDYGYTF. The CDR3 bases are TGCAGCGTTACCTCCGGGACAGGGTTTGACTATGGCTACACCTTC.

The genes are TRBV27 and TRBJ2-5, with D tentatively TRBD2 (7 bases). The CDR3 is 14 amino acids. Germline CDR1 and CDR2: MNHEY and SMNVEV (reference sequence). V was pared by 7 bases and J by 3 bases, with 15 bases between. The CDR3 loop is CASTTQGREETQYF. In DNA form, the CDR3 reads TGTGCCAGCACGACTCAGGGGAGGGAAGAGACCCAGTACTTC.

V is TRBV6-6 and J is TRBJ1-5; D uncertain. Germline lookup yields CDR1 MNHNY and CDR2 SVGAGI (reference sequence). Trimming stripped 6 bases from V and 7 bases from J, with 10 bases between. The CDR3 covers 12 residues. CDR3 coding DNA: TGTGCCAGCAGACACCTTGAACAGCCCCAGCATTTT. Translated, it gives CASRHLEQPQHF.

This chain links TRBV18 with TRBJ1-5; TRBD1 matches 8 bases. Germline-derived CDR1 and CDR2 are KGHSH and LQKENI. The CDR3 consists of 19 residues. Trimming removed 5 bases from V and 4 bases from J; junction bases left unmatched: 19. CDR3 region: CASSYSPMTGTGANQPQHF. The DNA of the CDR3 is TGTGCCAGCTCATACTCCCCGATGACCGGGACAGGTGCAAATCAGCCCCAGCATTTT.

The gene calls are TRBV4-2 and TRBJ2-7, with a weak D call TRBD2 (6 bases). Trimming left V 0 bases short and J 0 bases short, with 15 bases between. Germline V gene sequence: CDR1 LGHNA, CDR2 YNFKEQ. The CDR3 sequence is 17 residues long. CDR3 in DNA: TGTGCCAGCAGCCAAGAGGGGGGAGCCTACCACTCCTACGAGCAGTACTTC. Its protein is CASSQEGGAYHSYEQYF.

This rearrangement joins TRBV19 to TRBJ2-5; D not certain. CDR1 and CDR2 (germline): LNHDA, SQIVND (reference sequence). The CDR3 runs to 14 residues. V was clipped by 5 bases and J by 4 bases, with 14 bases between them. CDR3 protein: CASSGSYIGETQYF. Written as DNA, the CDR3 is TGTGCCAGTAGTGGGTCCTATATCGGAGAGACCCAGTACTTC.